The 16 T cell receptor beta chains reported below all come from one sample, sequenced in a study of PD-1 blockade in classical Hodgkin lymphoma. The time point here: cycle 4 day 1 (C4D1), after less than 7 weeks of nivolumab. Following autologous stem cell transplantation, relapse occurred in every patient, and exposure to brentuximab vedotin varied. TCRdb's table, derived via immunoSEQ multiplex PCR, lists solely in-frame clones and lacks some. The data contain about 64,000 clones, about 90% of them singletons. Sequencing was performed on peripheral blood mononuclear cells (PBMCs), taken before the fourth cycle of nivolumab. The receptors shown here come from a human donor with classical Hodgkin lymphoma.

The genes are TRBV19 and TRBJ1-5; 9 bases line up with TRBD1. This CDR3 region has 15 residues. J lost 7 bases, V lost 2 bases, and 6 bases had no gene match. Per germline, CDR1 LNHDA and CDR2 SQIVND (reference sequence). The CDR3 bases are TGTGCCAGTAGTATACGGACAGGGGATTCCCAGCCCCAGCATTTT. Its translation is CASSIRTGDSQPQHF.

This clone has a handful of counts. V gene TRBV2 combines with J gene TRBJ1-6; the D gene is possibly TRBD1 (6 bases). The CDR3 spans 12 residues. V was pared by 8 bases and J by 5 bases, with 7 bases between. Germline V CDR1 and CDR2: SNHLY, FYNNEI. CDR3 residues: CASEGDNSPLHF. The CDR3 coding sequence is TGTGCCAGCGAGGGGGATAATTCACCCCTCCACTTT.

This chain uses TRBV7-2 with TRBJ1-6; 7 nucleotides align to TRBD1. Germline V gene sequence: CDR1 SGHTA, CDR2 FQGNSA. The ends lost 3 bases at V and 13 bases at J; junction bases unmatched: 9. This CDR3 is 14 amino acids long. The chain's CDR3 is CASSLGQLPGPLHF. DNA of the CDR3: TGTGCCAGCAGCTTGGGACAGCTTCCGGGGCCCCTCCACTTT.

This chain connects TRBV18 to TRBJ1-1; maybe TRBD1 (6 bases). The CDR3 extends over 17 amino acids. Trimming left V 3 bases short and J 3 bases short, with 20 bases between. From germline, CDR1 is KGHSH and CDR2 LQKENI. The CDR3 nucleotides read TGTGCCAGCTCACCGAAGTTTAGGGGGGGGACATACACTGAAGCTTTCTTT. Residues: CASSPKFRGGTYTEAFF.

This chain joins TRBV23-1 and TRBJ2-1; tentatively, D is TRBD1 or TRBD2 (5 bases each). TRBV23-1 is noted as an ORF with a role that remains uncertain. With 0 bases removed from V and 3 bases from J, the gap between germline ends came to 12 bases. This CDR3 is built from 16 residues. CDR3 sequence reads: CASSQSGQGVYNEQFF. The CDR3 coding sequence is TGCGCCAGCAGTCAATCCGGCCAGGGAGTCTACAATGAGCAGTTCTTC.

This chain connects TRBV9 to TRBJ1-6, with TRBD1 as a possible D gene (6 bases). Germline V lookup: CDR1 SGDLS, CDR2 YYNGEE. The CDR3 contains 15 residues. V was shortened by 0 bases and J by 11 bases, with 15 bases between the two germline ends. The CDR3 sequence is CASSVVRSTGTPLHF. In nucleotides, the CDR3 is TGTGCCAGCAGCGTAGTTAGGTCTACAGGGACACCCCTCCACTTT.

The chain links TRBV2 to TRBJ1-3; D possibly corresponds to TRBD1 (5 bases). V was cut by 8 bases and J by 0 bases, with 8 bases left in between. Germline V lookup: CDR1 SNHLY, CDR2 FYNNEI. This CDR3 contains 13 residues. CDR3 sequence: CASPGGSGNTIYF. DNA of the CDR3: TGTGCCAGCCCGGGGGGCTCTGGAAACACCATATATTTT.

The V call is TRBV5-4, the J call TRBJ1-1; D unclear. Trimming left V 4 bases short and J 3 bases short, with 13 bases between. The CDR3 consists of 14 residues. In germline, CDR1 is SGHNT, CDR2 YYREEE (reference sequence). The DNA for the CDR3 is TGTGCCAGCAGCCCCGGTAGGATTTACACTGAAGCTTTCTTT. The encoded protein is CASSPGRIYTEAFF.

The V gene is TRBV4-1, the J gene TRBJ1-3; D gene uncertain. V gave up 0 bases and J gave up 2 bases, with 8 bases separating them. This CDR3 comprises 15 residues. CDR1 and CDR2 (germline): MGHRA, YSYEKL. The CDR3 here is CASSQDSGTGNTIYF. The CDR3 DNA is TGCGCCAGCAGCCAAGATTCAGGTACTGGAAACACCATATATTTT.

The chain employs TRBV27 and TRBJ1-2, with 8 nucleotides matching TRBD1. This CDR3 contains 12 residues. Germline CDR1 is MNHEY and CDR2 is SMNVEV (reference sequence). The V gene end was trimmed by 5 bases and the J gene end by 11 bases; junction bases not matched to a gene: 7. CDR3 residues: CASSPRTGTYTF. The CDR3 DNA is TGTGCCAGCAGTCCGAGGACAGGGACTTACACCTTC.

The genes are TRBV13 and TRBJ1-4; D perhaps matches TRBD1 (5 bases). The CDR3 contains 16 residues. Germline V gene data show CDR1 as PRHDT and CDR2 as FYEKMQ (reference sequence). The V and J ends lost 5 bases and 7 bases respectively, with 20 bases between them. CDR3 amino acids: CASSLERGFGGEKLFF. CDR3 sequence (DNA): TGTGCCAGCAGCCTGGAACGGGGGTTTGGAGGTGAAAAACTGTTTTTT.

The J gene is TRBJ2-5, the V gene TRBV5-8; D possibly matches TRBD1 or TRBD2 (5 bases each). Germline CDR1 and CDR2: SGHTS and YDEGEE. Trimming removed 1 base at V and 5 bases at J, with 9 bases between. The CDR3 runs 13 residues. This CDR3 reads CASSLTGAETQYF. The CDR3 coding sequence is TGTGCCAGCAGCTTGACCGGGGCGGAGACCCAGTACTTC.

This chain uses TRBV5-4 with TRBJ1-6, with 10 bases identical to TRBD1. This CDR3 comprises 16 residues. Germline CDR1 SGHNT, CDR2 YYREEE (reference sequence). With V trimmed by 0 bases and J by 8 bases, 5 bases remained unmatched. This CDR3 reads CASSLEGTGADSPLHF. CDR3 coding DNA: TGTGCCAGCAGCTTGGAAGGGACAGGGGCGGATTCACCCCTCCACTTT.

The rearrangement uses TRBV28 and TRBJ2-3; TRBD1 is a possible D gene (6 bases). V was pared by 5 bases and J by 2 bases, with 20 bases between. The germline CDR1 and CDR2 sequences are MDHEN and SYDVKM. CDR3 length: 17 amino acids. Here the CDR3 DNA reads TGTGCCAGCAGTCGAGGATTTTTGACAGGAATCACAGATACGCAGTATTTT. It codes for CASSRGFLTGITDTQYF.

The chain uses TRBV12-2 and TRBJ1-4. TRBV12-2 is deemed a pseudogene. The length of the CDR3 is 17 residues. CDR3 bases: TGTGCAAGTCGCTTAGTCCGGATTACCGCAACTAATGAAAAACTGTTTTTT. Its translation is CASRLVRITATNEKLFF.

The rearrangement joins TRBV4-1 to TRBJ1-1, with D possibly TRBD1 on 5 matching bases. The CDR3 is 14 amino acids. Per the germline V gene, CDR1 is MGHRA and CDR2 is YSYEKL. V was clipped by 0 bases and J by 8 bases, with 13 bases between them. This CDR3 reads CASSQELTDREAFF. Written as DNA, the CDR3 is TGCGCCAGCAGCCAAGAATTGACAGACCGGGAAGCTTTCTTT.